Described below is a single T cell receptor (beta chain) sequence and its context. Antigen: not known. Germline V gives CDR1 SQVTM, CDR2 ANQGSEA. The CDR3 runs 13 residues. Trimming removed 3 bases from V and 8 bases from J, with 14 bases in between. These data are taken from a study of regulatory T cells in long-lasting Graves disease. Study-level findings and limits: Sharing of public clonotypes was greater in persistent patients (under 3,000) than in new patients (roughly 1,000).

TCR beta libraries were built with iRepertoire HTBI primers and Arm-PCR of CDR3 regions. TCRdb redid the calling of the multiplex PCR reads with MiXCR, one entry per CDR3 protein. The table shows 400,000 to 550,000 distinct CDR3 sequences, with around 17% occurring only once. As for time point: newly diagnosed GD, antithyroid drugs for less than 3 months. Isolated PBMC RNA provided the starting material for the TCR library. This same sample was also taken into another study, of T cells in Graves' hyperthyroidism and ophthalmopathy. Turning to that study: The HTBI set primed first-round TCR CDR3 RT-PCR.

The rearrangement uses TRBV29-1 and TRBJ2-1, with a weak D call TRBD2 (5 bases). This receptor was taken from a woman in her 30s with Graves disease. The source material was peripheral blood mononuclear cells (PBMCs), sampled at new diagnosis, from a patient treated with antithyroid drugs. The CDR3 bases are TGCAGCGTTGACGGTGGGAGTGCGGATGAGCAGTTCTTC. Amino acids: CSVDGGSADEQFF.